This TCR beta chain was observed in a study of cytotoxic CD8 clonotypes in ibrutinib-treated CLL. Looking at the study overall: Responses comprised around 24 partial and 2 complete; at median roughly 64 months, about 15 remained remitted and some twelve progressed. Samples averaged approximately 260,000 productive templates and tens of thousands of productive rearrangements.

Produced via immunoSEQ multiplex PCR; TCRdb's table is partial and in-frame only. The sample yields 100,000 to 150,000 clones, approximately 85% seen once. Germline CDR1 reads LNHNV; CDR2 reads YYDKDF (reference sequence). The V gene lost 3 bases and the J gene lost 6 bases, with 18 bases spanning the gap. This CDR3 is built from 15 residues. Sample: PBMCs, taken after 24 months of ibrutinib treatment. This sequence originates from a human donor with chronic lymphocytic leukemia. The V call is TRBV15, the J call TRBJ2-7, with D perhaps matching TRBD2 (6 bases). CDR3 sequence: CATSRDLGGSGEQYF. CDR3 coding DNA: TGTGCCACCAGCAGGGACCTAGGAGGGAGTGGCGAGCAGTACTTC.